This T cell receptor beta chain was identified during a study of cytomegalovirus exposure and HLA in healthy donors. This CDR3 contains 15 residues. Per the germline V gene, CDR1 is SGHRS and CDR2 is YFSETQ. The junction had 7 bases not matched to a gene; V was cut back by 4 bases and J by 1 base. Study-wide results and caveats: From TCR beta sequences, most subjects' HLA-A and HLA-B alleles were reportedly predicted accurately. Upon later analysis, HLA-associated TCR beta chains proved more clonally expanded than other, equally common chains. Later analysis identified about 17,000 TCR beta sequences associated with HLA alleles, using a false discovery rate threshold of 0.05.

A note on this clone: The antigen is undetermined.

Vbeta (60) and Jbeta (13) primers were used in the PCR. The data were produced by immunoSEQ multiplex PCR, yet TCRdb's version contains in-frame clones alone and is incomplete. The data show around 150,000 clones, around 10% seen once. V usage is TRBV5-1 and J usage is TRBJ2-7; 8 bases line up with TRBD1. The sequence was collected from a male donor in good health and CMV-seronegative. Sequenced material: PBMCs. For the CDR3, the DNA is TGCGCCAGCAGCCCCCGACAGGGGAAATCCTACGAGCAGTACTTC. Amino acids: CASSPRQGKSYEQYF.